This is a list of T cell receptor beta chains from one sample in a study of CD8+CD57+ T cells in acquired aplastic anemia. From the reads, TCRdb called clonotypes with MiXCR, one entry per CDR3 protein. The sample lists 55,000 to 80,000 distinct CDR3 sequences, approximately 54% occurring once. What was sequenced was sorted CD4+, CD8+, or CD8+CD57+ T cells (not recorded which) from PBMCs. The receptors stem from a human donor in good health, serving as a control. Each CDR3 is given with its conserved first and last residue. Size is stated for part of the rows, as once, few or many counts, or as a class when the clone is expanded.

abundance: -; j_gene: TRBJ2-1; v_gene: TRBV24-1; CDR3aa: CATSDRLKPNGNEQFF
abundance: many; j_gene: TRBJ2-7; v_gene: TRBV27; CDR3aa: CASRLTGDPYEQYF
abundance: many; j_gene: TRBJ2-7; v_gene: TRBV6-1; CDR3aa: CASSDRGWDYEQYF
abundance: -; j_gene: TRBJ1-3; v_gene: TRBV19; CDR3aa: CASSSRGNTIYF
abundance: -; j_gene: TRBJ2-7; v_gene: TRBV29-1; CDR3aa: CSATTSSYEQYF
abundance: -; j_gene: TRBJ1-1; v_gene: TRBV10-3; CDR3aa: CAIRFGAPNTEAFF
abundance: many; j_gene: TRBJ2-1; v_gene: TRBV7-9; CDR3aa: CASSLVRRYNEQFF
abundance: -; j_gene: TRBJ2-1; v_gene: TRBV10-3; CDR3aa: CAISESRVQFF
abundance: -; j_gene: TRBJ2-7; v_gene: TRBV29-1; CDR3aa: CSVAGTGDSYEQYF
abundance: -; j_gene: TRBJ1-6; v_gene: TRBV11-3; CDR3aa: CASSLGTASSPLHF
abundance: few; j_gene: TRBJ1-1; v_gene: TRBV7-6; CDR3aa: CASSLLERTEAFF
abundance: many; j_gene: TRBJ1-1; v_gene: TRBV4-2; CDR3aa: CASSNRAGFMNTEAFF
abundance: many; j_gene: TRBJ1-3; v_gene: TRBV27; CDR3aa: CASSQQGGNTIYF
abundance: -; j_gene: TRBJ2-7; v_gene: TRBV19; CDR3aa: CASSIGSVPSYEQYF
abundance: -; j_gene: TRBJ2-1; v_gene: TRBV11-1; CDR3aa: CASSHRDSSYNEQSF
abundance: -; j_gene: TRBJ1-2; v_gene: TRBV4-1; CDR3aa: CASSQGTGEHYGYTF
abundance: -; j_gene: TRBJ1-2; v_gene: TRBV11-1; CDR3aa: CASSLKAGHPPGGYTF
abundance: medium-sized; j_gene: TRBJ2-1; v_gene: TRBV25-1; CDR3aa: CASSILAGDYNEQFF
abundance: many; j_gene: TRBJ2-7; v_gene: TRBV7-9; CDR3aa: CASSFGWSGQGSYEQYF
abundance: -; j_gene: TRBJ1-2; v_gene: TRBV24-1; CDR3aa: CATSDWAASYGYTF
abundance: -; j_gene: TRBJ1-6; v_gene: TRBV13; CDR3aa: CASSLVTGGSPLHF
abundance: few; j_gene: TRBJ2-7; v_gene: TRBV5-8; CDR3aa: CASSLSRGQGVEQYF
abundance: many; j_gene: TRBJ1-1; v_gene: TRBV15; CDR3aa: CATSRGITGTNTEAFF
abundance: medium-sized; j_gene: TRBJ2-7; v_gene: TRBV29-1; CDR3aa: CSVEDPAGGSTYEQYF
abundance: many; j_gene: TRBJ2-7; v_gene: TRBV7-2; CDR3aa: CASSLATGGLTSYEQYF
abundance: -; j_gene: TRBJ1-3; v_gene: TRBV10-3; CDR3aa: CAISVGAGSGNTIYF
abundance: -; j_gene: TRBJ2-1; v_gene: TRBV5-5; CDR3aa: CASSSDRGPLEQFF
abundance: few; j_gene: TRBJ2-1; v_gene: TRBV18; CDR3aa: CASSWTGTSYNEQFF
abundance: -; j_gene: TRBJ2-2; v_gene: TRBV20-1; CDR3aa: CSSQREGRSGELFF
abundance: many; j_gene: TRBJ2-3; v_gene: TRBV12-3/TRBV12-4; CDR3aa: CASSWGLAGGPVTDTQYF
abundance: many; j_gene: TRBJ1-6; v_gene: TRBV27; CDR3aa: CASSFYLGYNSPLHF
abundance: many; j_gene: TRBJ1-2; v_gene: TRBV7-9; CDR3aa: CASSFTRGTVNYGYTF
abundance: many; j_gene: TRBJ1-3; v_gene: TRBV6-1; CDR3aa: CASSERGGSGNTIYF
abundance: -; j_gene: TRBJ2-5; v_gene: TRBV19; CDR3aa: CASRLSIWEYF
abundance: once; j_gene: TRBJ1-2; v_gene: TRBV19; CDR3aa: CASSKQGEGYGYTF
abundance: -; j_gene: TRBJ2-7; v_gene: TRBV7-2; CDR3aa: CASSLDGPDYEQYF
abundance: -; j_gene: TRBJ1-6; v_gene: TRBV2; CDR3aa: CASKGTGPNSPLHF
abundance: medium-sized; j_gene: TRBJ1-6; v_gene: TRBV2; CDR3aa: CASSYSGNSPLHF
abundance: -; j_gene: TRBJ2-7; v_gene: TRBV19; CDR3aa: CASSYHLGQQYF
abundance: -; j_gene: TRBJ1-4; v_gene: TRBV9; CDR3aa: CASSEGVGTNEKLFF